The present T cell receptor beta chain was sequenced within a study of siplizumab effects on memory and regulatory T cells. Concerning this clone: Its target is unknown.

The ends lost 3 bases at V and 4 bases at J; junction bases unmatched: 6. The CDR3 has 14 amino acids. The germline gives CDR1 SGHDT, CDR2 YYEEEE. The study, taken as a whole, reports: Tregs that proliferated in siplizumab cultures did not have their suppressive function confirmed. Naive-or-memory phenotypes were unassignable for roughly 75-97% of proliferating CD4+ or CD8+ clones. Treatment with siplizumab left mappable alloreactive CD4+ clones averaging about 63% Treg-derived, compared with approximately 25% in controls.

Assaying covered some 10^5 TCR templates per sample. Measured with immunoSEQ multiplex PCR; TCRdb has only the in-frame clones, and not every one. The table lists some 81,000 clones, 85% to 95% of them singletons, with around 20% in the top ten. This chain links TRBV5-6 with TRBJ1-1, with 7 bases that match TRBD1. The specimen sequenced was CD8+ T cells sorted from blood. The receptor was isolated from a human donor in good health. The CDR3 DNA reads TGTGCCAGCAGCTCAGGGACAGCGGGCACTGAAGCTTTCTTT. Translation gives CASSSGTAGTEAFF.